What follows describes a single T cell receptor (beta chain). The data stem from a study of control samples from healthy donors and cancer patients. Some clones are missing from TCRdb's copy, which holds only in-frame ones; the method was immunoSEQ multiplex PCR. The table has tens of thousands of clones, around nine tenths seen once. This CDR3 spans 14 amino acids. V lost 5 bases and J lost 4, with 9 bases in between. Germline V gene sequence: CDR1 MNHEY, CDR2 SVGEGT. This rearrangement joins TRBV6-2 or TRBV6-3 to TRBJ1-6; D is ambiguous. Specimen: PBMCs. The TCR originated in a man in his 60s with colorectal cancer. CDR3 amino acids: CASSRLTYNSPLHF. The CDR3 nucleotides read TGTGCCAGCAGTCGCCTAACATATAATTCACCCCTCCACTTT.